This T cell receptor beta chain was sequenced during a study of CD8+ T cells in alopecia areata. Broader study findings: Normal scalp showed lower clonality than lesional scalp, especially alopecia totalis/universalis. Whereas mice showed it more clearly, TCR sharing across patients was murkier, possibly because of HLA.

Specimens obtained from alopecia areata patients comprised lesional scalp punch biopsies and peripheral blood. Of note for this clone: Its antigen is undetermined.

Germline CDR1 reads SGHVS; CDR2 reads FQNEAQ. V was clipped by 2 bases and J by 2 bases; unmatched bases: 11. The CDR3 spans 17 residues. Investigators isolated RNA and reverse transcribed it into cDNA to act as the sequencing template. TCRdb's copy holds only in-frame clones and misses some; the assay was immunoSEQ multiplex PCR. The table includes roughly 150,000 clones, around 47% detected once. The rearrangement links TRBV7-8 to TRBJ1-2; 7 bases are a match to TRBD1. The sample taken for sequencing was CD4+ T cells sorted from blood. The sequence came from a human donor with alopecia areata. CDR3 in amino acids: CASSLTHDRVTNYGYTF. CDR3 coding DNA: TGTGCCAGCAGCTTAACCCACGACAGGGTGACGAACTATGGCTACACCTTC.